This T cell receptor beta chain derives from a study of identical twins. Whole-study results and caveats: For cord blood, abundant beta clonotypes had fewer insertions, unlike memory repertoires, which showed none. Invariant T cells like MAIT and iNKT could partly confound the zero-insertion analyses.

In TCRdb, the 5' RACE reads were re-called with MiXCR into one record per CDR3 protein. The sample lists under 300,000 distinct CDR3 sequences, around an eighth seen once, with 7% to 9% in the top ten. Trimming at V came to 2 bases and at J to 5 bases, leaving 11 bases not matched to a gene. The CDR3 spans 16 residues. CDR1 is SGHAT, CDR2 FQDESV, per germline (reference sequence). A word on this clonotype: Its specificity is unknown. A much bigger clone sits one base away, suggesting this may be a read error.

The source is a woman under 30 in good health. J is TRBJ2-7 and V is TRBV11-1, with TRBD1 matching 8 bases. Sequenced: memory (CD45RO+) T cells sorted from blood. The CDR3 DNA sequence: TGTGCCAGCAGCTTAACCTTGACAGGGGCGACCCACGAGCAGTACTTC. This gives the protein CASSLTLTGATHEQYF.